A selection of T cell receptor beta chains follows, all from one sample in a study of control samples from healthy donors and cancer patients. Clones were sequenced by immunoSEQ multiplex PCR, and TCRdb holds only the in-frame ones, with some missing. The sample carries 75,000 to 95,000 clones, approximately 84% recorded once. The specimen sequenced was PBMCs. The receptors derive from a man aged 65-85 years with lung cancer. Both conserved end residues are trimmed from each CDR3.

v_call	j_call	cdr3_aa
TRBV19	TRBJ1-5	ASGKGQGVGQPQH
TRBV13	TRBJ1-2	ASSLKTGPYT
TRBV5-4	TRBJ1-6	ASSSEGRNSPLH
TRBV19	TRBJ2-4	ASSIIETGKNIQY
TRBV5-4	TRBJ2-3	ASSQGQGSEDTQY
TRBV5-6	TRBJ1-1	ASSPFRDTEAF
TRBV7-3	TRBJ2-3	ASSERGRGTDTQY
TRBV5-1	TRBJ1-2	ASSRPGQGSGYT
TRBV5-6	TRBJ1-1	ASSRGFTGTEAF
TRBV11-2	TRBJ2-7	ASSSRNRDSYEQY
TRBV5-8	TRBJ2-1	ASSLGQGVPHEQF
TRBV5-6	TRBJ1-2	ASSLEAGGVPIYGYT
TRBV28	TRBJ1-2	ASSSPPSDRAGH
TRBV24-1	TRBJ1-2	ATSDNSGQESYYGYT
TRBV5-1	TRBJ1-2	ASSSLEGSYGYT
TRBV27	TRBJ2-7	ASSLGASSYEQY
TRBV15	TRBJ1-2	ATSMAVGGYT
TRBV30	TRBJ2-7	ACHPGGAYEQY
TRBV7-9	TRBJ2-7	ASSFGVVGGTVEQY
TRBV10-2	TRBJ2-3	ASSVRGRGGTQY
TRBV5-3	TRBJ2-4	ARSFGVLAKNIQY
TRBV10-2	TRBJ1-2	ASSGPPPFYGYT
TRBV9	TRBJ2-3	ASSTSAGLAEL
TRBV28	TRBJ1-6	ASSLDPKIPGQARALH
TRBV19	TRBJ1-1	ASTRPPTNTEAF
TRBV30	TRBJ1-2	AWGQGDRNYGYT
TRBV19	TRBJ1-2	ASSGPDRTYGYT
TRBV27	TRBJ2-2	ATKRTLYTGELF
TRBV24-1	TRBJ2-2	ATSDTAVNTGELF
TRBV13	TRBJ2-3	ASRDSNTDTQY
TRBV7-8	TRBJ2-3	ASSLGLGVDTQY
TRBV10-2	TRBJ1-2	ASSARAGGVGYT
TRBV5-1	TRBJ2-3	ASSLQAGGTDTQY
TRBV23-1	TRBJ2-2	ASSLRPPNTGELF
TRBV12-3/TRBV12-4	TRBJ2-2	ASRGSNTGELF